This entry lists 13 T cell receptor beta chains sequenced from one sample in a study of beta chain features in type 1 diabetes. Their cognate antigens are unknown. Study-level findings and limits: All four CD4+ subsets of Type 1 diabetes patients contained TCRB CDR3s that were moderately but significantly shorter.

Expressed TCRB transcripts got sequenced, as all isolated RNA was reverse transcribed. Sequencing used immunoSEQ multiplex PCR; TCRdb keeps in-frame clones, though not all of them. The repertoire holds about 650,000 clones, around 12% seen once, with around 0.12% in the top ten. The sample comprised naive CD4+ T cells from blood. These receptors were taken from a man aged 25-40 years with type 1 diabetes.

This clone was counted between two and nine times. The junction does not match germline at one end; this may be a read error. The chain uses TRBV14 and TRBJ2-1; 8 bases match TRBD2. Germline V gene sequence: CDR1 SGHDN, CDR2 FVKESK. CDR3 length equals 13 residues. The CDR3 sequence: CASSPRLGLAWIF. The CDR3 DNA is TGTGCCAGCAGCCCCAGACTCGGACTAGCATGGATCTTC.

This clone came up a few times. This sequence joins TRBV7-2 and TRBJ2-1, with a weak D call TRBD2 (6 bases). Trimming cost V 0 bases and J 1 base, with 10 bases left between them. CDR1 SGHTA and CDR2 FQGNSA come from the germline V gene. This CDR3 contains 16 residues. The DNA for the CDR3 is TGTGCCAGCAGCTTAGCCGGGGGTGCTTCCTACAATGAGCAGTTCTTC. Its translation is CASSLAGGASYNEQFF.

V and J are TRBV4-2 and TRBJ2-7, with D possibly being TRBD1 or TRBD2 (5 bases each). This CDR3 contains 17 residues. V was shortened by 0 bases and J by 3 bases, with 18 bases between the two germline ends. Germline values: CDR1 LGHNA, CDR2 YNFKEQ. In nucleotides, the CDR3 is TGTGCCAGCAGCCAAGATTTGGGTGGGGACGTTCACTACGAGCAGTACTTC. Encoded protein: CASSQDLGGDVHYEQYF.

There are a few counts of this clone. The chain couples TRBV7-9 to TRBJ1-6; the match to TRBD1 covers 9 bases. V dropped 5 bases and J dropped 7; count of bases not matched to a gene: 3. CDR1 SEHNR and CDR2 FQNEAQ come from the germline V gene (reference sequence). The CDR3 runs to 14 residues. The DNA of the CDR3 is TGTGCCAGCAGCCTGGACAGGGGAAATTCACCCCTCCACTTT. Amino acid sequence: CASSLDRGNSPLHF.

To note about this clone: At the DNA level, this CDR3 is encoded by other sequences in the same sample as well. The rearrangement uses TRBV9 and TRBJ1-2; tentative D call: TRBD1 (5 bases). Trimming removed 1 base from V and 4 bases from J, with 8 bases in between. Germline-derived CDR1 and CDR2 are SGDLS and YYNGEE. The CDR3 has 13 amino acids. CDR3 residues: CASSVYGGYGYTF. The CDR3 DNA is TGTGCCAGCAGCGTATACGGGGGCTATGGCTACACCTTC. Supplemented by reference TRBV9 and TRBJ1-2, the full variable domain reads DSGVTQTPKHLITATGQRVTLRCSPRSGDLSVYWYQQSLDQGLQFLIQYYNGEERAKGNILERFSAQQFPDLHSELNLSSLELGDSALYFCASSVYGGYGYTFGSGTRLTVV.

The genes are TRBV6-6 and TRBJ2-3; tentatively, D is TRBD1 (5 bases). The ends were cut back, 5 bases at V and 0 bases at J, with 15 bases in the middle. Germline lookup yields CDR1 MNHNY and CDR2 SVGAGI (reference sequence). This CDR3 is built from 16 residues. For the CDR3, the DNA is TGTGCCAGCAGTACCTTCCACAGGACAAGCACAGATACGCAGTATTTT. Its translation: CASSTFHRTSTDTQYF.

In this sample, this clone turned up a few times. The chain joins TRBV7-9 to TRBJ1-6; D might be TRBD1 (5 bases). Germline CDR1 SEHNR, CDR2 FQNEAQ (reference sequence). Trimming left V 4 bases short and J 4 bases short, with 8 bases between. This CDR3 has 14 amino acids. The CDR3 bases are TGTGCCAGCAGCTCCCAGGGTTATAATTCACCCCTCCACTTT. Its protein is CASSSQGYNSPLHF.

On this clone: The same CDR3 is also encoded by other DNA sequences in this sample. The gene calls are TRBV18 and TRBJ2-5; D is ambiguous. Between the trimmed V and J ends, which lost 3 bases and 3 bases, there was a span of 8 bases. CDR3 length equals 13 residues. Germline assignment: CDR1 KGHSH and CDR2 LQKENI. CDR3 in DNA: TGTGCCAGCTCACCTCGGAGTGAAGAGACCCAGTACTTC. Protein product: CASSPRSEETQYF.

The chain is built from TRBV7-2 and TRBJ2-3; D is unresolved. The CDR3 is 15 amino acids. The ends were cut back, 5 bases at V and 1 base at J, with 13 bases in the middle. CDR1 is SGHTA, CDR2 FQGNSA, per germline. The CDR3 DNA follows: TGTGCCAGCAGCCAAGGCGGCCTGGGCACAGATACGCAGTATTTT. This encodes CASSQGGLGTDTQYF.

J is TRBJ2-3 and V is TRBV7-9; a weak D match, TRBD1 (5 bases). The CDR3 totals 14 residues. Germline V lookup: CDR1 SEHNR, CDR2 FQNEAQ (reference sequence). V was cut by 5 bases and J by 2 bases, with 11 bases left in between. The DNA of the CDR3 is TGTGCCAGCAGCCTAGGGGAAATCACAGATACGCAGTATTTT. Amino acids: CASSLGEITDTQYF.

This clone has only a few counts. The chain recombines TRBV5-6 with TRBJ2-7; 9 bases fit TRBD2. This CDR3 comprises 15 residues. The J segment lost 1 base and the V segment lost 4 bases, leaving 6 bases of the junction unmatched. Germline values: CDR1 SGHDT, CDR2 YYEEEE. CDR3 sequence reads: CASSRLLAGSYEQYF. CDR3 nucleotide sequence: TGTGCCAGCAGCCGACTTCTAGCGGGGTCCTACGAGCAGTACTTC.

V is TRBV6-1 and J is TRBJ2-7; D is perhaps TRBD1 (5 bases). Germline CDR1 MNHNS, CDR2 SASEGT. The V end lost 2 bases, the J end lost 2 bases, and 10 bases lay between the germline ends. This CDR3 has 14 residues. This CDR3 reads CASSELAGPYEQYF. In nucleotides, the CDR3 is TGTGCCAGCAGTGAATTGGCAGGGCCCTACGAGCAGTACTTC.

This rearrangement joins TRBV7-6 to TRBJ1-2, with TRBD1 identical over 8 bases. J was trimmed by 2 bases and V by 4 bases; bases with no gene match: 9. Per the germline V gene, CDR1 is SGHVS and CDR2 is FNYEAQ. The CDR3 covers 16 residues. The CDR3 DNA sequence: TGTGCCAGCAGCTCACAACAGGGGGGAAGAAACTATGGCTACACCTTC. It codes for CASSSQQGGRNYGYTF. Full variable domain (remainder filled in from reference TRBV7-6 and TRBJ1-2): GAGVSQSPRYKVTKRGQDVALRCDPISGHVSLYWYRQALGQGPEFLTYFNYEAQQDKSGLPNDRFSAERPEGSISTLTIQRTEQRDSAMYRCASSSQQGGRNYGYTFGSGTRLTVV.